These 29 T cell receptor beta chains were sequenced from one sample in a study of blood T cell repertoires in COVID-19. Sequenced by immunoSEQ multiplex PCR; TCRdb stores in-frame clones only, minus some. The sample lists a few hundred thousand clones; approximately 84% were seen once. The sequencing input was PBMCs or T cells enriched from blood (not recorded which). The receptor source for this set is a woman aged 45-65 years who had been exposed to COVID-19.

The chain recombines TRBV5-6 with TRBJ1-1, with 9 bases that match TRBD1. Germline assignment: CDR1 SGHDT and CDR2 YYEEEE. J lost 10 bases, V lost 3 bases, and 13 bases had no gene match. The CDR3 runs 15 residues. The CDR3 bases are TGTGCCAGCAGCTCTGCCCTCAGACAGGGGGGATCAGCTTTCTTT. It encodes CASSSALRQGGSAFF.

V usage is TRBV18 and J usage is TRBJ2-7, with TRBD1 identical over 10 bases. CDR3 length equals 15 residues. Germline V gene data show CDR1 as KGHSH and CDR2 as LQKENI. V lost 2 bases to trimming and J lost 0 bases; unmatched junction nucleotides: 1. The CDR3 DNA reads as TGTGCCAGCTCACCAAGGACAGGGGGCTCCTACGAGCAGTACTTC. Translation: CASSPRTGGSYEQYF.

Notes on this clone: The same CDR3 arises from other DNA sequences in this sample as well. The chain uses TRBV10-3 and TRBJ2-3; TRBD2 matches at 10 bases. Germline values: CDR1 ENHRY, CDR2 SYGVKD. This CDR3 has 16 amino acids. V lost 1 base and J lost 1; bases outside the gene matches: 2. The CDR3 protein is CAISELAGGGTDTQYF. The CDR3 DNA is TGTGCCATCAGTGAGTTAGCGGGGGGAGGCACAGATACGCAGTATTTT.

The chain has TRBV3-1 (or the pseudogene TRBV3-2) and TRBJ2-2; 8 bases are a match to TRBD2. The CDR3 runs 16 residues. With 2 bases clipped from V and 2 bases from J, the junction kept 4 bases outside the gene matches. In germline, CDR1 is LGHDT, CDR2 YNNKEL (reference sequence). The CDR3 coding sequence is TGTGCCAGCAGCCAAACTAGCGGTATTAACACCGGGGAGCTGTTTTTT. Translation: CASSQTSGINTGELFF.

The J gene is TRBJ1-2, the V gene TRBV7-9; D is undetermined. V lost 5 bases and J lost 3, with 4 bases in between. The CDR3 covers 11 residues. CDR1 and CDR2 from the germline V gene are SEHNR and FQNEAQ (reference sequence). The DNA of the CDR3 is TGTGCCAGCAGCCCTGACTATGGCTACACCTTC. Its translation: CASSPDYGYTF.

This clone was counted a single time. The gene calls are TRBV2 and TRBJ2-5; D is ambiguous. This CDR3 spans 11 amino acids. Germline assignment: CDR1 SNHLY and CDR2 FYNNEI. With 2 bases removed from V and 6 bases from J, the gap between germline ends came to 4 bases. CDR3 loop: CASSEPKTQYF. CDR3 nucleotide sequence: TGTGCCAGCAGTGAACCCAAGACCCAGTACTTC.

This clone appeared a few times. The chain has TRBV29-1 and TRBJ2-3; no definite D call. CDR1 is SQVTM and CDR2 is ANQGSEA in the germline V gene. V was trimmed by 4 bases and J by 6 bases, leaving 5 bases between them. CDR3 length: 10 amino acids. The CDR3 is CSVGHDTQYF. CDR3 sequence (DNA): TGCAGCGTTGGACACGATACGCAGTATTTT.

The gene calls are TRBV27 and TRBJ2-7; 7 bases are a match to TRBD1. CDR3 size: 13 residues. The V gene end was trimmed by 4 bases and the J gene end by 3 bases; junction bases not matched to a gene: 3. In germline, CDR1 is MNHEY, CDR2 SMNVEV (reference sequence). DNA of the CDR3: TGTGCCAGCAGTTGGGACAGCAGCTACGAGCAGTACTTC. This codes for CASSWDSSYEQYF.

This rearrangement joins TRBV18 to TRBJ2-1, with 10 bases aligning to TRBD2. Germline loops: CDR1 KGHSH, CDR2 LQKENI. CDR3 length equals 15 residues. V lost 4 bases, J lost 4 bases, and 4 bases stayed unmatched. The CDR3 nucleotides are TGTGCCAGCTCACATAGCGGGGGGAATTACAATGAGCAGTTCTTC. It translates to CASSHSGGNYNEQFF.

The rearrangement uses TRBV11-2 and TRBJ1-5; no definite D call. The V gene's germline CDR1 is SGHAT and CDR2 FQNNGV. The CDR3 has 14 amino acids. Between the trimmed V and J ends, which lost 0 bases and 2 bases, there was a span of 5 bases. CDR3 in amino acids: CASSLDRGNQPQHF. As DNA, the CDR3 is TGTGCCAGCAGCTTAGATCGCGGCAATCAGCCCCAGCATTTT.

This chain connects TRBV24-1 to TRBJ1-2, with 7 bases lining up with TRBD1. The CDR3 sequence is 16 residues long. From germline, CDR1 is KGHDR and CDR2 SFDVKD. Trimming at V came to 2 bases and at J to 6 bases, leaving 11 bases not matched to a gene. The CDR3 spells CATSDSRQGNQNGYTF. CDR3 in DNA: TGTGCCACCAGTGATTCGCGACAGGGTAATCAGAATGGCTACACCTTC.

In DNA form, the CDR3 reads TGTGCCAGCAGCTTAGACAGGGGTCCATATTACGAGCAGTACTTC. Its translation is CASSLDRGPYYEQYF. This chain links TRBV7-2 with TRBJ2-7; 7 bases are a match to TRBD1. The CDR3 is made up of 15 amino acids. Germline lookup yields CDR1 SGHTA and CDR2 FQGNSA. Trimming took 1 base from V and 4 from J; bases not matched to a gene: 7.

The V and J genes are TRBV7-3 and TRBJ2-6; 7 nucleotides align to TRBD1. CDR1 is SGHTA and CDR2 is FQGTGA in the germline V gene. The CDR3 is 16 amino acids. V was clipped by 2 bases and J by 3 bases; unmatched bases: 4. Here the CDR3 reads CASSLEGASGANVLTF. The CDR3 nucleotides are TGTGCCAGCAGCTTAGAGGGGGCGAGTGGGGCCAACGTCCTGACTTTC.

The chain employs TRBV3-1 (or the pseudogene TRBV3-2) and TRBJ2-3; 8 positions agree with TRBD2. The CDR3 sequence is 17 residues long. The V gene's germline CDR1 is LGHDT and CDR2 YNNKEL (reference sequence). The V gene end was trimmed by 3 bases and the J gene end by 0 bases; junction bases not matched to a gene: 8. DNA of the CDR3: TGTGCCAGCAGCCATTTTTTAGCGGGGTTAAGCACAGATACGCAGTATTTT. This translates into CASSHFLAGLSTDTQYF.

CDR3 loop: CASSLGAFDGQPQHF. CDR3 in DNA: TGTGCCAGCAGCTTGGGGGCCTTCGATGGTCAGCCCCAGCATTTT. The V and J genes are TRBV2 and TRBJ1-5, with D tentatively TRBD1 (6 bases). V was trimmed by 6 bases and J by 6 bases, leaving 18 bases between them. Germline CDR1 SNHLY, CDR2 FYNNEI. This CDR3 comprises 15 residues.

The chain carries TRBV7-2 and TRBJ2-7; D is unclear. Trimming pared 5 bases from V and 2 bases from J, leaving 10 bases between. Germline V gene sequence: CDR1 SGHTA, CDR2 FQGNSA. The CDR3 is made up of 13 amino acids. The CDR3, as DNA: TGTGCCAGCAGCCGCAACTTCGCCTACGAGCAGTACTTC. As protein: CASSRNFAYEQYF.

The gene calls are TRBV24-1 and TRBJ2-5, with D possibly matching TRBD1 (6 bases). CDR1 and CDR2 from the germline V gene are KGHDR and SFDVKD. This CDR3 region has 16 residues. Trimming removed 0 bases from V and 5 bases from J, with 15 bases in between. The CDR3 loop reads CATSDLGVQGPETQYF. DNA of the CDR3: TGTGCCACCAGTGATTTGGGGGTACAGGGACCGGAGACCCAGTACTTC.

The chain combines TRBV19 with TRBJ1-2; weak D call: TRBD1 (5 bases). CDR1 LNHDA and CDR2 SQIVND come from the germline V gene (reference sequence). V was clipped by 7 bases and J by 6 bases, with 18 bases between them. The CDR3 loop spans 14 amino acids. The CDR3 DNA sequence: TGTGCCAGTACCCCGACAGTGCCCCCCCATGGCTACACCTTC. Translating it yields CASTPTVPPHGYTF.

The chain couples TRBV30 to TRBJ2-6, with D tentatively TRBD2 (5 bases). Per germline, CDR1 GTSNPN and CDR2 SVGIG (reference sequence). The germline V and J ends were trimmed by 0 bases and 0 bases, with 9 bases remaining between them. This CDR3 has 16 residues. CDR3 in amino acids: CAWSVRDSSGANVLTF. DNA for the CDR3: TGTGCCTGGAGTGTACGGGATAGCTCTGGGGCCAACGTCCTGACTTTC.

The chain links TRBV19 to TRBJ2-1, with 7 bases identical to TRBD2. This CDR3 is built from 16 residues. The germline gives CDR1 LNHDA, CDR2 SQIVND (reference sequence). Trimming removed 10 bases from V and 1 base from J; junction bases left unmatched: 13. The CDR3 DNA sequence: TGTGCCACCCTAGGCGCCGGGGGGAAATCCTACAATGAGCAGTTCTTC. Residues: CATLGAGGKSYNEQFF.

The V gene is TRBV10-3, the J gene TRBJ2-1; 11 nucleotides match TRBD2. V was pared by 6 bases and J by 8 bases, with 6 bases of the junction left unmatched. The CDR3 extends over 14 amino acids. Germline V gene lookup returns CDR1 ENHRY and CDR2 SYGVKD. CDR3 in amino acids: CAIRTSGAFDEQFF. The CDR3 DNA sequence: TGTGCCATCAGGACTAGCGGGGCATTCGATGAGCAGTTCTTC.

The V gene is TRBV9, the J gene TRBJ1-1; TRBD1 matches 11 bases. The CDR3 contains 15 residues. V shed 4 bases and J 4 bases; nucleotides not matched to a gene: 6. Germline-derived CDR1 and CDR2 are SGDLS and YYNGEE. The CDR3 sequence: CASSSRDRGFTEAFF. The CDR3 DNA is TGTGCCAGCAGCTCTCGGGACAGGGGGTTCACTGAAGCTTTCTTT. Together with reference TRBV9 and TRBJ1-1, the CDR3 gives the full variable domain: DSGVTQTPKHLITATGQRVTLRCSPRSGDLSVYWYQQSLDQGLQFLIQYYNGEERAKGNILERFSAQQFPDLHSELNLSSLELGDSALYFCASSSRDRGFTEAFFGQGTRLTVV.

V and J are TRBV2 and TRBJ1-4; 8 nucleotides match TRBD1. V gave up 6 bases and J gave up 8 bases; unmatched junction bases: 11. Per the germline V gene, CDR1 is SNHLY and CDR2 is FYNNEI. The CDR3 runs to 15 residues. The CDR3 DNA reads TGTGCCAGCAGATTAACCGGGACAGGAGCCGAAAAACTGTTTTTT. It translates to CASRLTGTGAEKLFF.

The rearrangement links TRBV2 to TRBJ1-5; 7 bases agree with TRBD1. CDR1 SNHLY and CDR2 FYNNEI come from the germline V gene. V trimming: 3 bases; J trimming: 7 bases; junction bases outside the gene matches: 3. The CDR3 is made up of 13 amino acids. The CDR3 region is CASSDRGSQPQHF. Written as DNA, the CDR3 is TGTGCCAGCAGTGACAGGGGGTCACAGCCCCAGCATTTT.

The rearrangement joins TRBV2 to TRBJ1-1; D is uncertain. The CDR3 runs to 15 residues. From germline, CDR1 is SNHLY and CDR2 FYNNEI. The ends were cut back, 6 bases at V and 2 bases at J, with 16 bases in the middle. This chain's CDR3 is CASSPARTVNTEAFF. CDR3 nucleotides: TGTGCCAGCAGCCCAGCCCGAACAGTTAACACTGAAGCTTTCTTT. The full variable domain, rest sourced from reference TRBV2 and TRBJ1-1, is EPEVTQTPSHQVTQMGQEVILRCVPISNHLYFYWYRQILGQKVEFLVSFYNNEISEKSEIFDDQFSVERPDGSNFTLKIRSTKLEDSAMYFCASSPARTVNTEAFFGQGTRLTVV.

Points on this clone: This CDR3 is also generated by other DNA sequences in the sample. The chain recombines TRBV5-5 with TRBJ2-1, with 12 bases identical to TRBD2. With 1 base clipped from V and 7 bases from J, the junction kept 3 bases outside the gene matches. Germline CDR1 and CDR2: SGHKS and YYEKEE (reference sequence). CDR3 length: 15 residues. CDR3 nucleotides: TGTGCCAGCAGCTTGACTAGCGGGGGGACGAATGAGCAGTTCTTC. As protein: CASSLTSGGTNEQFF.

The chain employs TRBV6-6 and TRBJ1-2, with D unclear. The CDR3 is made up of 11 amino acids. Trimming cost V 8 bases and J 4 bases, with 8 bases left between them. Germline CDR1 is MNHNY and CDR2 is SVGAGI (reference sequence). As DNA, the CDR3 is TGTGCCAGCTCTAGTGTCTATGGCTACACCTTC. Residues: CASSSVYGYTF.

J is TRBJ1-1 and V is TRBV10-3, with TRBD1 identical over 8 bases. Germline loops: CDR1 ENHRY, CDR2 SYGVKD. The CDR3 is made up of 14 amino acids. Trimming removed 5 bases from V and 2 bases from J; junction bases left unmatched: 4. In DNA, the CDR3 is TGTGCCATCAGTACAGGGGGTGAAAACACTGAAGCTTTCTTT. Translating gives CAISTGGENTEAFF.

The chain combines TRBV5-8 with TRBJ2-5, with TRBD2 matching 7 bases. The CDR3 is made up of 14 amino acids. Germline loops: CDR1 SGHTS, CDR2 YDEGEE. With 3 bases clipped from V and 7 bases from J, the junction kept 9 bases outside the gene matches. The CDR3 sequence: CASSSEVGGWTQYF. The CDR3 coding sequence is TGTGCCAGCAGCTCGGAAGTGGGGGGGTGGACCCAGTACTTC.